This entry concerns a single T cell receptor (beta chain). Its cognate antigen is unknown. Of the isolated RNA, all was reverse transcribed, and so the sequenced material was expressed TCRB transcripts. The repertoire was sequenced with immunoSEQ multiplex PCR; TCRdb's copy has only in-frame clones and lacks some. The sample has over 150,000 clones, approximately 8.4% seen once. This record comes from a study of beta chain features in type 1 diabetes. Trimming removed 1 base at V and 7 bases at J, with 15 bases between. Germline V CDR1 and CDR2: SGHRS, YFSETQ. The CDR3 spans 14 residues. Study-level results: Patients with Type 1 diabetes showed moderately but significantly shorter TCRB CDR3s in all four CD4+ subsets. Patients' naive, central memory and Treg TCRB repertoires seemed closer to one another than those of healthy donors.

V usage is TRBV5-1 and J usage is TRBJ2-7, with a weak D call TRBD1 (5 bases). Sequencing was performed on central memory CD4+ T cells from blood. This receptor was taken from a man younger than 35 with type 1 diabetes. DNA of the CDR3: TGCGCCAGCAGCTTGATTCCAGGGATGGGGGAGCAGTACTTC. Translated, it gives CASSLIPGMGEQYF.